This entry is about one TCR beta chain. The target antigen is unknown. Treatment noted: about 20 received Ad26.COV2.S at low or high dose, single or two shots; about 5 received placebo; per-sample allocation not given. Collection of samples fell on day 63 after the first vaccine or placebo injection. Aged 18-55 years, donor was enrolled in Boston in about 2020. The data stem from a study of Ad26.COV2.S vaccination and SARS-CoV-2 variants. Whole-study context: The vaccine Ad26.COV2.S was put into the muscle once, or twice with 56 days between. Study outcomes and limitations: After vaccination, substantial breadth of spike-specific CD8+ and CD4+ responses was reported. TCR breadth and depth estimates may have understated total T cell responses.

Libraries were prepared by immunoSEQ multiplex PCR; TCRdb keeps only in-frame clonotypes and omits some of them. The sample includes some 340,000 clones, approximately 86% of them seen just once. The sequencing here drew on peripheral blood, taken in a trial of Ad26.COV2.S vaccine versus placebo. The origin of this receptor is a person aged 18 to 59 who received the Ad26.COV2.S COVID-19 vaccine or a placebo.

Here the CDR3 reads CASSLEGQGVYGYTF. The DNA of the CDR3 is TGTGCCAGCAGCTTGGAGGGACAGGGAGTTTATGGCTACACCTTC. The J gene is TRBJ1-2, the V gene TRBV11-3, with TRBD1 identical over 9 bases. The junction had 7 bases not matched to a gene; V was cut back by 3 bases and J by 5 bases. The length of the CDR3 is 15 residues. Germline CDR1 is SGHNT and CDR2 is YENEEA.